This TCR beta chain originates from a study of blood T cell repertoires in COVID-19. TCRdb's copy holds only in-frame clones and misses some; the assay was immunoSEQ multiplex PCR. The top ten clones hold roughly 1.6% of a sample with a few hundred thousand clones, 86% of them seen once. Per germline, CDR1 SGHAT and CDR2 FQDESV (reference sequence). The CDR3 contains 13 residues. The V and J ends lost 1 base and 5 bases respectively, with 8 bases between them. This clone appeared many times. The chain uses TRBV11-1 and TRBJ1-2; D is unresolved. The clonotype originates from a woman in her 50s with acute or convalescent COVID-19. Sequenced: peripheral blood. CDR3 region: CASSLVATYGYTF. The CDR3 DNA sequence: TGTGCCAGCAGCTTAGTGGCAACATATGGCTACACCTTC. Supplemented by reference TRBV11-1 and TRBJ1-2, the full variable domain reads EAEVAQSPRYKITEKSQAVAFWCDPISGHATLYWYRQILGQGPELLVQFQDESVVDDSQLPKDRFSAERLKGVDSTLKIQPAELGDSAMYLCASSLVATYGYTFGSGTRLTVV.